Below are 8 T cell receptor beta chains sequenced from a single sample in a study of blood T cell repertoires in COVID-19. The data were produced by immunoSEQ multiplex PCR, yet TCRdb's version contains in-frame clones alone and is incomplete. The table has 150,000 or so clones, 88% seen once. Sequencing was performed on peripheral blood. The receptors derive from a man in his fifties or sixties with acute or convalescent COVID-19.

CDR3: CAWGLAGDYEQYF. DNA for the CDR3: TGTGCCTGGGGACTAGCGGGAGACTACGAGCAGTACTTC. The gene calls are TRBV30 and TRBJ2-7, with 13 bases matching TRBD2. Germline V lookup: CDR1 GTSNPN, CDR2 SVGIG (reference sequence). This CDR3 is built from 13 residues. V shed 5 bases and J 3 bases; nucleotides not matched to a gene: 1.

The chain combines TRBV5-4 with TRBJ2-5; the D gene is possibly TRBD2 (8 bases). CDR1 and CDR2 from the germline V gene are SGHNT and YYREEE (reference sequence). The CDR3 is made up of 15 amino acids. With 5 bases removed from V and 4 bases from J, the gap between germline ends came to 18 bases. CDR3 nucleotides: TGTGCCAGCAGTCCGGGGGGGACAGCGGGAGAGACCCAGTACTTC. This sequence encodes CASSPGGTAGETQYF.

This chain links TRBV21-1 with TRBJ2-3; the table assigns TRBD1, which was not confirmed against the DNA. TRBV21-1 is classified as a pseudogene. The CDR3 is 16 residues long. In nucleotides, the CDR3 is TGTGCCAGCAGCAATCTTTCAGGGGCTAGCACAGATACGCAGTATTTT. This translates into CASSNLSGASTDTQYF.

The CDR3: CASSLQTGGSQPQHF. The CDR3 DNA follows: TGTGCCAGCAGCCTCCAAACTGGCGGGAGTCAGCCCCAGCATTTT. The V gene is TRBV7-8, the J gene TRBJ1-5; D uncertain. CDR1 SGHVS and CDR2 FQNEAQ come from the germline V gene. V gave up 5 bases and J gave up 6 bases, with 17 bases separating them. CDR3 size: 15 residues.

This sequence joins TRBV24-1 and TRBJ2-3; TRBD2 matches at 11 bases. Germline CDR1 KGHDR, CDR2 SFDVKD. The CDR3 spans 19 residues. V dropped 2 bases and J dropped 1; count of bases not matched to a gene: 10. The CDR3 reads CATSDSRTSGSVGTDTQYF. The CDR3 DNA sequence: TGTGCCACCAGTGATTCCCGAACTAGCGGGAGCGTTGGCACAGATACGCAGTATTTT.

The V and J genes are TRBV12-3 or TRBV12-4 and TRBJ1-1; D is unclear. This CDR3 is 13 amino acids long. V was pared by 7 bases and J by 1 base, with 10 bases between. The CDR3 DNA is TGTGCCAGCAAAGCACTCTCGAACACTGAAGCTTTCTTT. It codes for CASKALSNTEAFF.

The CDR3 is CASSRGGVQETQYF. CDR3 sequence (DNA): TGTGCCAGCAGCCGAGGGGGAGTCCAAGAGACCCAGTACTTC. This chain connects TRBV6-5 to TRBJ2-5; D possibly corresponds to TRBD1 (6 bases). Germline V gene data show CDR1 as MNHEY and CDR2 as SVGAGI. With 6 bases removed from V and 1 base from J, the gap between germline ends came to 12 bases. CDR3 length: 14 residues.

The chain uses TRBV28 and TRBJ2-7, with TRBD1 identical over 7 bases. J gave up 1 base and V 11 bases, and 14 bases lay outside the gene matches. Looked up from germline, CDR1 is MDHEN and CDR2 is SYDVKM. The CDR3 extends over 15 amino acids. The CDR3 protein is CAQSKGGAGSYEQYV. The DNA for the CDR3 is TGTGCCCAGAGCAAAGGGGGCGCGGGTTCCTACGAGCAGTACGTC.